The present T cell receptor beta chain was sequenced within a study of T cell responses to AZD1222 COVID-19 vaccine. The study's findings and limits: Most donors were white British, females outnumbered males, and clonal diversity was possibly underestimated. Spike was spanned by vaccine-associated CD4 TCRs, which were dominant at 160-218 and 743-854.

On this clone: No antigen is known for it.

Profiling relied on immunoSEQ multiplex PCR, and the TCRdb table lists in-frame clones only, not all of them. The table has about 140,000 clones, about 89% seen once. The length of the CDR3 is 12 residues. Trimming removed 7 bases from V and 6 bases from J, with 14 bases in between. Germline V gene lookup returns CDR1 SGDLS and CDR2 YYNGEE. The TCR comes from an adult who received the MenACWY meningococcal vaccine as a control. The sample here was peripheral blood, taken 28 days after the second dose of the MenACWY control vaccine. The rearrangement joins TRBV9 to TRBJ2-7; the D is unclear. The CDR3 sequence: CASAVQAGEQYF. The CDR3, as DNA: TGTGCCAGCGCCGTCCAGGCCGGCGAGCAGTACTTC.